This TCR beta chain was sequenced in a study of response to subunit inactivated influenza vaccine. TCRdb fed the RT-PCR reads into MiXCR, producing one record per CDR3 protein. The table includes 650,000 to 700,000 distinct CDR3 sequences, more than 15% detected once. The V gene's germline CDR1 is SGHDN and CDR2 FVKESK. The CDR3 runs to 15 residues. The ends were cut back, 2 bases at V and 3 bases at J, with 13 bases in the middle. V is TRBV14 and J is TRBJ2-5; D gene unclear. The specimen was PBMCs from blood, collected 11 to 12 days after vaccination. This clonotype originated in a middle-aged man who received an inactivated influenza vaccine. CDR3 DNA: TGTGCCAGCAGCCAACTCCTCCGGGCCAAAGAGACCCAGTACTTC. Its translation is CASSQLLRAKETQYF.